The T cell receptor beta chain described here comes from a study of blood T cell repertoires in COVID-19. Germline assignment: CDR1 GTSNPN and CDR2 SVGIG (reference sequence). CDR3 length: 14 residues. V lost 8 bases and J lost 3, with 19 bases in between. Generated by immunoSEQ multiplex PCR, the TCRdb table keeps only in-frame clones and is missing some. This table has some 670,000 clones, about 90% appearing once. This chain links TRBV30 with TRBJ1-1; unclear D gene. The clonotype was recovered from a woman younger than 35 with acute or convalescent COVID-19. The sequenced sample consisted of peripheral blood. CDR3: CAGALPRSYTEAFF. CDR3 DNA: TGTGCCGGAGCCCTCCCTAGATCATACACTGAAGCTTTCTTT.